These 25 T cell receptor beta chains originate from one sample sequenced in a study of OX40 agonist ivuxolimab in advanced cancers. The library relied on the immunoSEQ multiplex PCR assay. The table was pulled from immuneACCESS by TCRdb, which kept in-frame rearrangements only. Such tables lose some clones; where checked, under half of the loss comes from unresolved V genes, and the rest has no known cause. Counted in this sample were around 67,000 clones; 80% of them appeared once. The top ten hold 1.2% of the sample. The sequenced sample was CD4+ or CD8+ T cells sorted from blood, obtained in a trial of the OX40 agonist ivuxolimab. The receptors stem from an adult with an advanced solid tumor such as melanoma, head and neck, liver or kidney cancer.

This clone was observed once. The gene calls are TRBV25-1 and TRBJ2-7; weak D call: TRBD1 (5 bases). The CDR3 totals 13 residues. Germline V gene lookup returns CDR1 MGHDK and CDR2 SYGVNS. V dropped 2 bases and J dropped 3 bases, with 8 bases sitting between them. The CDR3 region is CASSEKGIYEQYF. For the CDR3, the DNA is TGTGCCAGCAGTGAAAAGGGGATCTACGAGCAGTACTTC.

This clone was counted a single time. The V and J genes are TRBV5-6 and TRBJ2-1; 7 nucleotides align to TRBD1. Germline V gene sequence: CDR1 SGHDT, CDR2 YYEEEE. The V segment lost 0 bases and the J segment 1 base; nucleotides outside the gene matches: 1. This CDR3 spans 15 amino acids. CDR3 in amino acids: CASSLVTGSYNEQFF. The CDR3 coding sequence is TGTGCCAGCAGCTTGGTGACAGGGTCCTACAATGAGCAGTTCTTC. Using reference TRBV5-6 and TRBJ2-1 for the parts outside the CDR3, the full variable domain is DAGVTQSPTHLIKTRGQQVTLRCSPKSGHDTVSWYQQALGQGPQFIFQYYEEEERQRGNFPDRFSGHQFPNYSSELNVNALLLGDSALYLCASSLVTGSYNEQFFGPGTRLTVL.

This clone is termed medium-sized. The V and J genes are TRBV29-1 and TRBJ2-7; possible D gene TRBD2, 6 bases. Trimming removed 5 bases from V and 9 bases from J, with 14 bases in between. The V gene's germline CDR1 is SQVTM and CDR2 ANQGSEA. CDR3 size: 11 residues. The CDR3 DNA follows: TGCAGCGTTCCTATCGGGGAGGTGCAGTACTTC. Amino acids: CSVPIGEVQYF.

This sequence joins TRBV7-2 and TRBJ2-5; D not certain. CDR1 SGHTA and CDR2 FQGNSA come from the germline V gene. The CDR3 runs to 11 residues. Trimming removed 4 bases at V and 1 base at J, with 1 base between. The CDR3 sequence is CASSSQETQYF. The CDR3 DNA follows: TGTGCCAGCAGCTCCCAAGAGACCCAGTACTTC.

The chain carries TRBV7-8 and TRBJ1-2; 8 positions agree with TRBD1. CDR1 SGHVS and CDR2 FQNEAQ come from the germline V gene. The trim removed 5 bases at V and 7 bases at J, leaving 24 bases unmatched. The CDR3 runs 19 residues. Here the CDR3 DNA reads TGTGCCAGCAGCCTCGTGCCCATAATATCCTCGGACAGGGCCTCTGGCTACACCTTC. This sequence encodes CASSLVPIISSDRASGYTF. Full variable domain (outside the CDR3, taken from reference TRBV7-8 and TRBJ1-2): GAGVSQSPRYKVAKRGQDVALRCDPISGHVSLFWYQQALGQGPEFLTYFQNEAQLDKSGLPSDRFFAERPEGSVSTLKIQRTQQEDSAVYLCASSLVPIISSDRASGYTFGSGTRLTVV.

The rearrangement uses TRBV11-3 and TRBJ2-2, with 8 bases lining up with TRBD2. The junction had 5 bases not matched to a gene; V was cut back by 4 bases and J by 4 bases. The CDR3 has 15 residues. The germline V gene encodes CDR1 SGHNT and CDR2 YENEEA. As DNA, the CDR3 is TGTGCCAGCAGCTCCGGGGGGGCAGGCACCGGGGAGCTGTTTTTT. It specifies CASSSGGAGTGELFF.

The CDR3 region is CASSLDLRSSYEQYF. DNA for the CDR3: TGTGCCAGCAGTTTGGATTTGAGGAGCTCCTACGAGCAGTACTTC. V is TRBV27 and J is TRBJ2-7; the D is unclear. There are 15 residues in the CDR3. Per germline, CDR1 MNHEY and CDR2 SMNVEV (reference sequence). V was pared by 3 bases and J by 0 bases, with 12 bases between.

The chain combines TRBV7-9 with TRBJ2-5, with 7 bases that match TRBD2. This CDR3 has 13 amino acids. Losses at the gene ends were 6 bases for V and 5 bases for J; bases not matched to a gene: 6. Looked up from germline, CDR1 is SEHNR and CDR2 is FQNEAQ (reference sequence). The CDR3 is CASSPTSRETQYF. CDR3 coding DNA: TGTGCCAGCAGTCCGACTAGCCGGGAGACCCAGTACTTC.

The J gene is TRBJ1-2, the V gene TRBV28, with 10 bases aligning to TRBD1. V lost 5 bases to trimming and J lost 6 bases; unmatched junction nucleotides: 6. Germline assignment: CDR1 MDHEN and CDR2 SYDVKM. This CDR3 comprises 14 residues. DNA for the CDR3: TGTGCCAGCAGTCTGACAGGGGGCGGTAATGGCTACACCTTC. It is translated as CASSLTGGGNGYTF.

This clone was recorded once. The chain carries TRBV19 and TRBJ1-5, with D tentatively TRBD1 (6 bases). This CDR3 is built from 16 residues. Germline values: CDR1 LNHDA, CDR2 SQIVND (reference sequence). V lost 3 bases, J lost 9 bases, and 21 bases lay in between. CDR3 loop: CASSINRGGGSGPQHF. The CDR3 DNA reads TGTGCCAGTAGTATTAATCGCGGGGGGGGCTCGGGGCCCCAGCATTTT.

This clone was seen a few times. This chain connects TRBV6-1 to TRBJ1-1, with D uncertain. V lost 8 bases, J lost 0 bases, and 10 bases lay in between. In germline, CDR1 is MNHNS, CDR2 SASEGT. The CDR3 is 13 residues long. The CDR3 nucleotides are TGTGCCAGCTTGACACACATGAACACTGAAGCTTTCTTT. Its protein is CASLTHMNTEAFF.

The chain is built from TRBV7-9 and TRBJ1-2; D call uncertain. Germline V lookup: CDR1 SEHNR, CDR2 FQNEAQ (reference sequence). The V gene lost 1 base and the J gene lost 6 bases, with 15 bases spanning the gap. There are 15 residues in the CDR3. The chain's CDR3 is CASSLEGSDQNGYTF. The CDR3 DNA reads TGTGCCAGCAGCTTAGAGGGTTCCGACCAGAATGGCTACACCTTC.

This chain connects TRBV18 to TRBJ2-2, with D possibly being TRBD1 or TRBD2 (6 bases each). The V gene lost 5 bases and the J gene lost 5 bases, with 15 bases spanning the gap. The germline V gene encodes CDR1 KGHSH and CDR2 LQKENI. This CDR3 region has 15 residues. The CDR3 region is CASSSGTGATGELFF. The CDR3 coding sequence is TGTGCCAGCTCATCAGGAACGGGGGCAACCGGGGAGCTGTTTTTT.

This chain connects TRBV18 to TRBJ1-3; unclear D gene. Germline V gives CDR1 KGHSH, CDR2 LQKENI. With 3 bases removed from V and 2 bases from J, the gap between germline ends came to 14 bases. This CDR3 spans 16 amino acids. Here the CDR3 reads CASSPLWGNPGNTIYF. The CDR3 region has the DNA TGTGCCAGCTCACCGTTATGGGGAAACCCTGGAAACACCATATATTTT.

The V and J genes are TRBV15 and TRBJ1-6; D uncertain. CDR3 size: 12 residues. Germline-derived CDR1 and CDR2 are LNHNV and YYDKDF (reference sequence). V gave up 3 bases and J gave up 8 bases, with 5 bases separating them. The CDR3 nucleotides read TGTGCCACCAGCAGGATCGATTCACCCCTCCACTTT. Translated, it gives CATSRIDSPLHF.

The V gene is TRBV4-3, the J gene TRBJ1-1; the D is unclear. The ends were cut back, 0 bases at V and 12 bases at J, with 14 bases in the middle. Germline values: CDR1 LGHNA, CDR2 YSLEER. The CDR3 contains 13 residues. The CDR3 bases are TGCGCCAGCAGCCAAGATTCCCACGGGCTCCCTTTCTTT. This sequence encodes CASSQDSHGLPFF.

The rearrangement links TRBV6-4 to TRBJ2-1, with 11 bases aligning to TRBD1. The CDR3 consists of 14 residues. The germline gives CDR1 MRHNA, CDR2 SNTAGT. V was pared by 4 bases and J by 6 bases, with 2 bases of the junction left unmatched. The CDR3 is CASSVGTGGNEQFF. The CDR3 DNA is TGTGCCAGCAGTGTCGGGACAGGGGGCAATGAGCAGTTCTTC.

This clone was picked up one time. CDR3: CASSPGDREAETQYF. DNA for the CDR3: TGTGCCAGCAGCCCTGGGGACAGGGAGGCGGAGACCCAGTACTTC. This chain uses TRBV7-2 with TRBJ2-5, with TRBD1 matching 9 bases. CDR1 SGHTA and CDR2 FQGNSA come from the germline V gene. The CDR3 sequence is 15 residues long. V shed 5 bases and J 5 bases; nucleotides not matched to a gene: 9.

The CDR3 DNA reads TGTGCCAGCAGAAGTCCAGAAGGAGACAATGAGCAGTTCTTC. Its translation: CASRSPEGDNEQFF. The chain links TRBV2 to TRBJ2-1; the D is unclear. The CDR3 covers 14 residues. The ends were cut back, 6 bases at V and 5 bases at J, with 14 bases in the middle. Germline CDR1 reads SNHLY; CDR2 reads FYNNEI. The entire variable domain, with the rest obtained from reference TRBV2 and TRBJ2-1, is as follows: EPEVTQTPSHQVTQMGQEVILRCVPISNHLYFYWYRQILGQKVEFLVSFYNNEISEKSEIFDDQFSVERPDGSNFTLKIRSTKLEDSAMYFCASRSPEGDNEQFFGPGTRLTVL.

V is TRBV19 and J is TRBJ2-3; D unresolved. The CDR3 is made up of 13 amino acids. The germline V gene has CDR1 LNHDA and CDR2 SQIVND (reference sequence). V lost 7 bases and J lost 2, with 10 bases in between. CDR3 protein: CASKGSVTDTQYF. The CDR3 coding sequence is TGTGCCAGTAAAGGTTCTGTCACAGATACGCAGTATTTT.

This sequence joins TRBV5-1 and TRBJ2-5; maybe TRBD1 (5 bases). The CDR3 is made up of 15 amino acids. The germline V gene encodes CDR1 SGHRS and CDR2 YFSETQ. The germline V and J ends were trimmed by 4 bases and 7 bases, with 20 bases remaining between them. For the CDR3, the DNA is TGCGCCAGCAGCATGGTCCCAGGGCCCCAGGGGACCCAGTACTTC. It encodes CASSMVPGPQGTQYF.

The chain has TRBV29-1 and TRBJ1-2; tentatively, D is TRBD1 (5 bases). This CDR3 has 13 amino acids. Germline assignment: CDR1 SQVTM and CDR2 ANQGSEA. V was cut by 7 bases and J by 5 bases, with 17 bases left in between. CDR3 region: CSATPGRSYGYTF. The CDR3, as DNA: TGCAGCGCTACCCCGGGACGGTCTTATGGCTACACCTTC.

The chain recombines TRBV7-8 with TRBJ2-5, with 9 positions matching TRBD2. This CDR3 is 15 amino acids long. From germline, CDR1 is SGHVS and CDR2 FQNEAQ. V shed 3 bases, J shed 2 bases, and the junction held 4 bases outside the gene matches. The CDR3 protein is CASSFRLAGQETQYF. The CDR3 coding sequence is TGTGCCAGCAGCTTCCGTCTAGCGGGACAAGAGACCCAGTACTTC.

This clone was found many times. The rearrangement joins TRBV5-4 to TRBJ2-4; D is perhaps TRBD2 (5 bases). CDR1 and CDR2 from the germline V gene are SGHNT and YYREEE (reference sequence). V was cut by 3 bases and J by 1 base, with 11 bases left in between. This CDR3 contains 15 residues. The CDR3, as DNA: TGTGCCAGCAGCTCCTTATCGGGGGCCAAAAACATTCAGTACTTC. This sequence encodes CASSSLSGAKNIQYF.

This chain uses TRBV5-1 with TRBJ2-2; TRBD1 matches at 7 bases. CDR1 is SGHRS and CDR2 is YFSETQ in the germline V gene. The CDR3 has 14 amino acids. The V segment lost 1 base and the J segment 6 bases; nucleotides outside the gene matches: 3. CDR3 DNA: TGCGCCAGCAGCTTGTCGAGGGGGCCCGGGGAGCTGTTTTTT. Protein sequence: CASSLSRGPGELFF.